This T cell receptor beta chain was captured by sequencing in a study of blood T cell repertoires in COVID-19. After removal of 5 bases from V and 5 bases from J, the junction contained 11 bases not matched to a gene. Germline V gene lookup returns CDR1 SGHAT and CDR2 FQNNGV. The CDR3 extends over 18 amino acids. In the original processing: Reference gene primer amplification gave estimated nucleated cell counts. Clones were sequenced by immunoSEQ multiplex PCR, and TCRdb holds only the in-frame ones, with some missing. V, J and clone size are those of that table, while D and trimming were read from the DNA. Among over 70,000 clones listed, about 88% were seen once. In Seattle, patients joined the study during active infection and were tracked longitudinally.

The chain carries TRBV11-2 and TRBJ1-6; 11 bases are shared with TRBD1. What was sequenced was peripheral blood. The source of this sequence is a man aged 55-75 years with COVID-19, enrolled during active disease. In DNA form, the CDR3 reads TGTGCCAGCAGCCCATACCGGACAGGGGGCGAACATAATTCACCCCTCCACTTT. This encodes CASSPYRTGGEHNSPLHF.